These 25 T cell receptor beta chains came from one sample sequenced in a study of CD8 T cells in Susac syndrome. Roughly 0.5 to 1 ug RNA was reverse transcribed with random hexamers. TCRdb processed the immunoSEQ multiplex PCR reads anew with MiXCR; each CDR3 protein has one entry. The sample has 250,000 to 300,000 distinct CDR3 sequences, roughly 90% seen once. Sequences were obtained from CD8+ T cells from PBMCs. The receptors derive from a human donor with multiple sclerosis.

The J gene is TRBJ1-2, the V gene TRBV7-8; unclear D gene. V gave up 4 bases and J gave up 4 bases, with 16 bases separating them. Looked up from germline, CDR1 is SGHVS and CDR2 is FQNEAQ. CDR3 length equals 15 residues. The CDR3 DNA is TGTGCCAGCAGCTCTCCAACCGGACCGGGCTATGGCTACACCTTC. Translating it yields CASSSPTGPGYGYTF.

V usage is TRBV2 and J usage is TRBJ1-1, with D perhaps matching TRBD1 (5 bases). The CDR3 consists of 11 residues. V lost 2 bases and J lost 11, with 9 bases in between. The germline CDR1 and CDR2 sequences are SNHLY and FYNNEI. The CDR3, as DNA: TGTGCCAGCAGTGAATCACAGGCGGCTTTCTTT. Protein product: CASSESQAAFF.

The CDR3: CASSFLTPTYNEQFF. The CDR3 DNA reads TGTGCCAGCAGTTTCCTGACACCAACCTACAATGAGCAGTTCTTC. This sequence joins TRBV28 and TRBJ2-1; D is uncertain. The germline V and J ends were trimmed by 3 bases and 2 bases, with 11 bases remaining between them. CDR3 length: 15 residues. Germline lookup yields CDR1 MDHEN and CDR2 SYDVKM.

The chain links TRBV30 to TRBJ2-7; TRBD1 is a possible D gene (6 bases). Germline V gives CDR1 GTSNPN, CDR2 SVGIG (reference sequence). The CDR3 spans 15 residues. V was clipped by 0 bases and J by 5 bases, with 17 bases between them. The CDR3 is CAWSVGNRARDEQYF. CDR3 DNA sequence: TGTGCCTGGAGTGTAGGTAACAGGGCTAGGGACGAGCAGTACTTC.

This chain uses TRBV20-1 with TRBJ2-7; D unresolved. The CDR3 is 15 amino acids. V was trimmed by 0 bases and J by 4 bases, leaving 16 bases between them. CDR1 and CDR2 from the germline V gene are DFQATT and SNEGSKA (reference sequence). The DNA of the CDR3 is TGCAGTGCTAGAGATCCCGTAGAGGCTGGGTACGAGCAGTACTTC. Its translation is CSARDPVEAGYEQYF.

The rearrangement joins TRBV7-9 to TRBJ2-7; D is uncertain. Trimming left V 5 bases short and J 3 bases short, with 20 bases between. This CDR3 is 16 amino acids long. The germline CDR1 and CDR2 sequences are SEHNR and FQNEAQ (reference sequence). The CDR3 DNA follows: TGTGCCAGCAGCCCGCCCGGGCCCCCCTACGACTACGAGCAGTACTTC. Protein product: CASSPPGPPYDYEQYF. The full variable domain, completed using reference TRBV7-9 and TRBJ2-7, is DTGVSQNPRHKITKRGQNVTFRCDPISEHNRLYWYRQTLGQGPEFLTYFQNEAQLEKSRLLSDRFSAERPKGSFSTLEIQRTEQGDSAMYLCASSPPGPPYDYEQYFGPGTRLTVT.

The CDR3 DNA is TGTGCCAGCAGCGATGGGGCAGGGATTGAAGCTTTCTTT. It encodes CASSDGAGIEAFF. The V call is TRBV11-3, the J call TRBJ1-1; D might be TRBD1 (5 bases). Per the germline V gene, CDR1 is SGHNT and CDR2 is YENEEA. This CDR3 has 13 amino acids. V dropped 5 bases and J dropped 7 bases, with 14 bases sitting between them.

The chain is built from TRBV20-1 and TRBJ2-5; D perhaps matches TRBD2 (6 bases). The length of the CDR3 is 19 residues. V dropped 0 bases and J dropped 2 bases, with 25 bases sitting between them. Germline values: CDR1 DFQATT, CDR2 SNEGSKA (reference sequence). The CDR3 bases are TGCAGTGCTAGAGATTCGGGTTCGGGGAGGAGGCAGCCACAAGAGACCCAGTACTTC. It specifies CSARDSGSGRRQPQETQYF.

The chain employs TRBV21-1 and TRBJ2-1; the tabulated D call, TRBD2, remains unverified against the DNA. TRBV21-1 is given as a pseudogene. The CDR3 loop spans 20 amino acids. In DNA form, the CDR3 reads TGTGCCAGCACCCAAGCGAGGCCTAGCGGGGGGCACAGCTCCTACAATGAGCAGTTCTTC. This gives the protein CASTQARPSGGHSSYNEQFF.

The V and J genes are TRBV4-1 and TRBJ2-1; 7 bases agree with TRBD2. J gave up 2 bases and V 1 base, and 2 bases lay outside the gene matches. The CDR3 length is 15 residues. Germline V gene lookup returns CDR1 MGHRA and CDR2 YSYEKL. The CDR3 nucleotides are TGCGCCAGCAGCCAAGGGGAGGGCGCCTACAATGAGCAGTTCTTC. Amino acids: CASSQGEGAYNEQFF.

The CDR3 bases are TGTGCCAGCATGGAGGGTCCCGGGGAGCTGTTTTTT. It codes for CASMEGPGELFF. The chain recombines TRBV19 with TRBJ2-2; a possible D gene is TRBD2 (6 bases). CDR3 length equals 12 residues. Germline V gene lookup returns CDR1 LNHDA and CDR2 SQIVND (reference sequence). V lost 9 bases to trimming and J lost 6 bases, with 11 bases between them.

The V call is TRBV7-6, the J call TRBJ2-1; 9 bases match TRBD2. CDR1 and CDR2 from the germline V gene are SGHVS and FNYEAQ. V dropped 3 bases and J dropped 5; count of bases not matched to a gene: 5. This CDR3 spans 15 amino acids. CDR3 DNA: TGTGCCAGCAGCTTCGGTAGCGGGGGAAACAATGAGCAGTTCTTC. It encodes CASSFGSGGNNEQFF.

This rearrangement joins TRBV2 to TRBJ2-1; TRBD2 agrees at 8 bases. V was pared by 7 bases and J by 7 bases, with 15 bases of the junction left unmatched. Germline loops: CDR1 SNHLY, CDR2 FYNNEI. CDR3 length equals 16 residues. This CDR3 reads CASIVARRGGVNEQFF. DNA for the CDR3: TGTGCCAGCATCGTGGCCCGACGGGGGGGGGTGAATGAGCAGTTCTTC.

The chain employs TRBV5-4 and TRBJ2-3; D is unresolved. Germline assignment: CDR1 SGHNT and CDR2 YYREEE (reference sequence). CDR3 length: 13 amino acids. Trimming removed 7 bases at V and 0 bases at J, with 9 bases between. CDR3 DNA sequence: TGTGCCAGCTGGTCAACTAGCACAGATACGCAGTATTTT. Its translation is CASWSTSTDTQYF.

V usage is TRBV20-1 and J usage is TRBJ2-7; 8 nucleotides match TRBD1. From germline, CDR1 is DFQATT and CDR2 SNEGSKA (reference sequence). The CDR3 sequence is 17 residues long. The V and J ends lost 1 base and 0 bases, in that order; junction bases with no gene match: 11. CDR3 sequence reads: CSARGSGQGTLSYEQYF. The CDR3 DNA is TGCAGTGCTAGAGGGTCCGGACAGGGTACCCTCTCCTACGAGCAGTACTTC.

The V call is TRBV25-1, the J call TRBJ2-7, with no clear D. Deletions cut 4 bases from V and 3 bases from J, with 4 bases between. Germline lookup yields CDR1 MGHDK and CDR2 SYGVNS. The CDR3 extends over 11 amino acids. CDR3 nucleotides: TGTGCCAGCAGTGGGTTCTACGAGCAGTACTTC. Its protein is CASSGFYEQYF.

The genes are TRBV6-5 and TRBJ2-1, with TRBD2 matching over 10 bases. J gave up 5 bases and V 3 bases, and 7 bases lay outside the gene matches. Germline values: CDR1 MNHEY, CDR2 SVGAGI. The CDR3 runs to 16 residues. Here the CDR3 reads CASSYLLAGDHNEQFF. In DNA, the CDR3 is TGTGCCAGCAGTTATCTCCTAGCGGGAGACCACAATGAGCAGTTCTTC.

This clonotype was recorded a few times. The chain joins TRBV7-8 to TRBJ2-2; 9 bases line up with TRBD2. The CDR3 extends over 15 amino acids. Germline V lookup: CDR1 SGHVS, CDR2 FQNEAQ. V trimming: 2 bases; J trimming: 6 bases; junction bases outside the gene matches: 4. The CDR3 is CASSLFVAGAGELFF. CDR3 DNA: TGTGCCAGCAGCTTATTTGTAGCGGGGGCCGGGGAGCTGTTTTTT.

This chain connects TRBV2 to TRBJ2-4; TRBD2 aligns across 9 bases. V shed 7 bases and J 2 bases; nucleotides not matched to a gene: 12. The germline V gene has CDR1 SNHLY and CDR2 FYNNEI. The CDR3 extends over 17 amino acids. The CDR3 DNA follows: TGTGCCAGCACTTTAGCGGGAGTCGAAGTCACCAAAAACATTCAGTACTTC. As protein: CASTLAGVEVTKNIQYF.

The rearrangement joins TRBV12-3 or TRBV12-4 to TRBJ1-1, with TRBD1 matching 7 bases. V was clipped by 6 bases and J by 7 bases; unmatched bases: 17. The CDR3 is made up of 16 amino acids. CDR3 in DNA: TGTGCCAGCAGATTCCATCTCGACAGGGAGTCAATTGAAGCTTTCTTT. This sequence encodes CASRFHLDRESIEAFF.

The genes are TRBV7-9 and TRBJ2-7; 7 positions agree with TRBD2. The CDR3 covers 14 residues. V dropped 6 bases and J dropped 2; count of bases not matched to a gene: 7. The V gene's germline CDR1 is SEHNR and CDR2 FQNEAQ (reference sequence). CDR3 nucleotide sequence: TGTGCCAGCAGTAAAGCGGGAACAACCTACGAGCAGTACTTC. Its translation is CASSKAGTTYEQYF.

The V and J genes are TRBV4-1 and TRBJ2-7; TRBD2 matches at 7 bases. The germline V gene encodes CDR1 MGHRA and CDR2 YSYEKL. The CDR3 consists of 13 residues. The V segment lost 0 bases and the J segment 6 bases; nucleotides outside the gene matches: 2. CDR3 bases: TGCGCCAGCAGCCAAGATGGGGGGGTCGAGCAGTACTTC. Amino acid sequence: CASSQDGGVEQYF.

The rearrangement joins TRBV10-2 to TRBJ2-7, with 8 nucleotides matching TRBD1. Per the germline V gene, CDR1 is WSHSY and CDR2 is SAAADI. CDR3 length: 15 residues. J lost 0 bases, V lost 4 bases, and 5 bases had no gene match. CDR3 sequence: CASSGLDRGSYEQYF. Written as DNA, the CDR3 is TGCGCCAGCAGTGGCTTAGACAGGGGCTCCTACGAGCAGTACTTC.

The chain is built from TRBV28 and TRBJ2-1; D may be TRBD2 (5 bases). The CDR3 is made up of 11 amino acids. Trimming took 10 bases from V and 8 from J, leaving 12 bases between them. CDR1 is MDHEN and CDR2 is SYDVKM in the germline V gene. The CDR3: CATTGSYEQFF. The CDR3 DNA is TGTGCCACAACTGGGAGCTATGAGCAGTTCTTC.

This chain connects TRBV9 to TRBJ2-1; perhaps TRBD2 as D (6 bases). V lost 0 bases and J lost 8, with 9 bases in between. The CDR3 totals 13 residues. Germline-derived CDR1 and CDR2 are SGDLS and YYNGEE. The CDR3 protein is CASSVGSGDEQFF. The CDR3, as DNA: TGTGCCAGCAGCGTAGGGTCGGGAGATGAGCAGTTCTTC.